This T cell receptor (beta chain) was documented in a study of regulatory T cells in long-lasting Graves disease. Study-wide results and caveats: A greater number of public clonotypes (over 2,500) was shared by persistent patients than by new patients (approximately 880).

Assembly of TCR beta libraries relied on iRepertoire HTBI primers together with Arm-PCR of CDR3 regions. TCRdb re-called the multiplex PCR reads through MiXCR, storing one row per CDR3 protein. The sample records approximately 360,000 distinct CDR3 sequences, less than 30% being singletons. Indicated time point: persistent/refractory GD, antithyroid drugs over 5 years with positive TRAb. Isolated PBMC RNA provided the starting material for the TCR library. Graves' disease diagnosis relied on American Thyroid Association guidelines. The V and J ends lost 3 bases and 1 base respectively, with 8 bases between them. This CDR3 spans 14 amino acids. Germline V CDR1 and CDR2: LGHDT, YNNKEL (reference sequence). As for this clonotype: The antigen remains unidentified.

The source is a woman aged 40 to 55 with Graves disease. The chain combines TRBV3-1 with TRBJ2-3; D uncertain. Source: peripheral blood mononuclear cells (PBMCs), taken when the disease was refractory, from a patient treated with antithyroid drugs. The CDR3 here is CASSQTSGTDTQYF. For the CDR3, the DNA is TGTGCCAGCAGCCAGACAAGCGGCACAGATACGCAGTATTTT.